The 16 T cell receptor beta chains given below trace back to one sample, sequenced in a study of OX40 agonist ivuxolimab in advanced cancers. TCRdb's table, derived via immunoSEQ multiplex PCR, lists solely in-frame clones and lacks some. The sample lists tens of thousands of clones, approximately 90% seen once, with approximately 0.25% in the top ten. Here the sequenced sample was CD4+ or CD8+ T cells sorted from blood, taken in a trial of the OX40 agonist ivuxolimab. The receptors were sampled from an adult with an advanced solid tumor such as melanoma, head and neck, liver or kidney cancer.

The chain couples TRBV27 to TRBJ2-5; 11 nucleotides line up with TRBD2. The germline gives CDR1 MNHEY, CDR2 SMNVEV (reference sequence). V gave up 6 bases and J gave up 1 base; unmatched junction bases: 10. The length of the CDR3 is 17 residues. The CDR3 nucleotides are TGTGCCAGCAGCTCGGGGACCGGACTAGCGGGCCAAGAGACCCAGTACTTC. This gives the protein CASSSGTGLAGQETQYF.

This sequence joins TRBV6-1 and TRBJ2-2, with a possible D match to TRBD1 (6 bases). V was trimmed by 6 bases and J by 9 bases, leaving 8 bases between them. Germline CDR1 and CDR2: MNHNS and SASEGT. CDR3 length: 11 amino acids. CDR3 sequence reads: CASSQGRELFF. The DNA of the CDR3 is TGTGCCAGCAGCCAGGGGCGGGAGCTGTTTTTT.

V gene TRBV11-1 combines with J gene TRBJ2-1, with 8 bases lining up with TRBD2. This CDR3 is 16 amino acids long. J lost 3 bases, V lost 0 bases, and 4 bases had no gene match. Germline V gene lookup returns CDR1 SGHAT and CDR2 FQDESV (reference sequence). Here the CDR3 reads CASSLALLAGYNEQFF. The DNA of the CDR3 is TGTGCCAGCAGCTTAGCGCTGCTAGCGGGCTACAATGAGCAGTTCTTC.

As DNA, the CDR3 is TGCAGCGTTGAACCGAACAGGGGGCAGACTGAAGCTTTCTTT. Its translation is CSVEPNRGQTEAFF. The V gene is TRBV29-1, the J gene TRBJ1-1; 9 bases agree with TRBD1. This CDR3 region has 14 residues. Germline V gene sequence: CDR1 SQVTM, CDR2 ANQGSEA. J gave up 5 bases and V 2 bases, and 6 bases lay outside the gene matches.

The CDR3 sequence: CASRLAGAGEQYF. The CDR3 bases are TGCGCCAGTAGACTAGCGGGAGCCGGGGAGCAGTACTTC. J is TRBJ2-7 and V is TRBV10-2, with TRBD2 identical over 12 bases. The CDR3 totals 13 residues. Germline V gene sequence: CDR1 WSHSY, CDR2 SAAADI. Trimming took 9 bases from V and 7 from J; bases not matched to a gene: 7.

The rearrangement links TRBV28 to TRBJ2-5; D might be TRBD1 (6 bases). The DNA end lines up better with TRBJ2-7; the J call may be wrong. The CDR3 has 14 residues. Looked up from germline, CDR1 is MDHEN and CDR2 is SYDVKM. The CDR3 coding sequence is TGTGCCAGTCGCTCTGGACAGCCATCTGACGAGCAGTACTTC. This sequence encodes CASRSGQPSDEQYF.

This clone was seen once. This sequence joins TRBV5-4 and TRBJ2-3; TRBD2 agrees at 11 bases. V gave up 3 bases and J gave up 2 bases; unmatched junction bases: 8. The germline V gene encodes CDR1 SGHNT and CDR2 YYREEE (reference sequence). The CDR3 consists of 17 residues. The CDR3 sequence: CASSSLVAGGITDTQYF. CDR3 DNA: TGTGCCAGCAGCTCCCTGGTAGCGGGAGGGATCACAGATACGCAGTATTTT. Based on the CDR3 plus reference TRBV5-4 and TRBJ2-3, the full variable domain is ETGVTQSPTHLIKTRGQQVTLRCSSQSGHNTVSWYQQALGQGPQFIFQYYREEENGRGNFPPRFSGLQFPNYSSELNVNALELDDSALYLCASSSLVAGGITDTQYFGPGTRLTVL.

This rearrangement joins TRBV28 to TRBJ2-1; 10 nucleotides line up with TRBD2. V trimming: 5 bases; J trimming: 15 bases; junction bases outside the gene matches: 10. The CDR3 loop spans 13 amino acids. Germline V CDR1 and CDR2: MDHEN, SYDVKM. Here the CDR3 reads CASSLLAGVSPFF. In nucleotides, the CDR3 is TGTGCCAGCAGTCTTCTAGCGGGAGTCAGTCCGTTCTTC.

The CDR3 DNA follows: TGTGCCAGCAGTTACACGGGGGAGGTAGCGGTCCAGCAGCAGTTCTTC. This translates into CASSYTGEVAVQQQFF. The chain recombines TRBV6-5 with TRBJ2-1, with D maybe TRBD2 (6 bases). This CDR3 spans 16 amino acids. Germline V gene data show CDR1 as MNHEY and CDR2 as SVGAGI. Trimming shortened V by 2 bases and J by 11 bases, and 22 bases separated the two germline ends.

This chain links TRBV11-2 with TRBJ2-1; D possibly uses TRBD1 or TRBD2 (5 bases each). Germline CDR1 is SGHAT and CDR2 is FQNNGV. This CDR3 is 18 amino acids long. With 2 bases removed from V and 4 bases from J, the gap between germline ends came to 21 bases. In DNA form, the CDR3 reads TGTGCCAGCAGCTTACTCGGGGTTGGGGGTGGGCCGTACAATGAGCAGTTCTTC. This codes for CASSLLGVGGGPYNEQFF.

The chain links TRBV28 to TRBJ2-3; 7 positions agree with TRBD2. CDR3 size: 16 residues. Germline CDR1 reads MDHEN; CDR2 reads SYDVKM. V shed 3 bases and J 0 bases; nucleotides not matched to a gene: 6. CDR3 nucleotides: TGTGCCAGCAGTTTCTCTTGGGGGGGGAGCACAGATACGCAGTATTTT. Translating gives CASSFSWGGSTDTQYF.

CDR3 in DNA: TGCGCCAGCAGCCATAGGACAGACCTCACCGGGGAGCTGTTTTTT. Its protein product is CASSHRTDLTGELFF. This chain uses TRBV5-1 with TRBJ2-2, with D possibly being TRBD1 (6 bases). This CDR3 comprises 15 residues. The V gene's germline CDR1 is SGHRS and CDR2 YFSETQ. V was shortened by 4 bases and J by 4 bases, with 14 bases between the two germline ends. The complete variable domain, with remaining parts taken from reference TRBV5-1 and TRBJ2-2, reads KAGVTQTPRYLIKTRGQQVTLSCSPISGHRSVSWYQQTPGQGLQFLFEYFSETQRNKGNFPGRFSGRQFSNSRSEMNVSTLELGDSALYLCASSHRTDLTGELFFGEGSRLTVL.

The chain uses TRBV5-6 and TRBJ2-1; 10 bases map to TRBD2. The germline CDR1 and CDR2 sequences are SGHDT and YYEEEE. The V gene end was trimmed by 4 bases and the J gene end by 6 bases; junction bases not matched to a gene: 7. This CDR3 spans 15 amino acids. CDR3 sequence reads: CASSPGLARSNEQFF. In DNA form, the CDR3 reads TGTGCCAGCAGCCCGGGACTAGCGAGGAGCAATGAGCAGTTCTTC.

The chain combines TRBV11-2 with TRBJ2-7, with D perhaps matching TRBD2 (6 bases). The CDR3 extends over 15 amino acids. V was cut by 3 bases and J by 0 bases, with 12 bases left in between. Germline values: CDR1 SGHAT, CDR2 FQNNGV. The chain's CDR3 is CASSFGLAYSYEQYF. CDR3 sequence (DNA): TGTGCCAGCAGCTTTGGGCTAGCGTACTCCTACGAGCAGTACTTC.

The chain carries TRBV11-3 and TRBJ2-7, with D perhaps matching TRBD1 (6 bases). There are 15 residues in the CDR3. Germline loops: CDR1 SGHNT, CDR2 YENEEA. Trimming removed 1 base from V and 4 bases from J, with 14 bases in between. CDR3 sequence: CASSLVPGDFYEQYF. The CDR3 DNA follows: TGTGCCAGCAGCTTAGTACCAGGGGATTTTTACGAGCAGTACTTC.

This clone was picked up one time. The chain employs TRBV10-1 and TRBJ2-3; D not certain. The CDR3 totals 13 residues. Trimming left V 2 bases short and J 2 bases short, with 5 bases between. Germline CDR1 WNHNN, CDR2 SYGVQD (reference sequence). The CDR3 sequence is CASSERLTDTQYF. In nucleotides, the CDR3 is TGCGCCAGCAGTGAGCGCCTCACAGATACGCAGTATTTT.